The 31 T cell receptor beta chains reported below all come from one sample, sequenced in a study of blood T cell repertoires in COVID-19. Repertoires were generated with immunoSEQ multiplex PCR, while TCRdb's copy carries only in-frame clones and drops some. The repertoire includes roughly 310,000 clones, roughly nine tenths of them detected once, and around 2.5% sits in the top ten. Sequenced: PBMCs or T cells enriched from blood (not recorded which). Receptors were obtained from a man between 60 and 75 years old who had recovered from COVID-19.

V is TRBV2 and J is TRBJ2-2; 8 bases are shared with TRBD2. The J segment lost 6 bases and the V segment lost 6 bases, leaving 3 bases of the junction unmatched. Germline loops: CDR1 SNHLY, CDR2 FYNNEI. This CDR3 comprises 13 residues. This CDR3 is CASRKGLAGELFF. CDR3 nucleotide sequence: TGTGCCAGCAGGAAGGGACTAGCCGGGGAGCTGTTTTTT.

This rearrangement joins TRBV29-1 to TRBJ2-5; TRBD2 agrees at 7 bases. The J segment lost 5 bases and the V segment lost 6 bases, leaving 6 bases of the junction unmatched. The CDR3 totals 12 residues. Per germline, CDR1 SQVTM and CDR2 ANQGSEA. The CDR3 nucleotides read TGCAGCGTGGGACGGGGAGGGGAGACCCAGTACTTC. It is translated as CSVGRGGETQYF.

The V call is TRBV28, the J call TRBJ2-1; 10 bases map to TRBD2. The germline CDR1 and CDR2 sequences are MDHEN and SYDVKM. Germline trimming cut 4 bases from V and 0 bases from J; bases unmatched to any gene: 3. The CDR3 loop spans 16 amino acids. The DNA for the CDR3 is TGTGCCAGCAGTTCCCCTAGCGGGAGCTCCTACAATGAGCAGTTCTTC. Its translation is CASSSPSGSSYNEQFF. Full variable domain (outside the CDR3, taken from reference TRBV28 and TRBJ2-1): DVKVTQSSRYLVKRTGEKVFLECVQDMDHENMFWYRQDPGLGLRLIYFSYDVKMKEKGDIPEGYSVSREKKERFSLILESASTNQTSMYLCASSSPSGSSYNEQFFGPGTRLTVL.

This sequence joins TRBV9 and TRBJ1-4; D unclear. The V gene lost 0 bases and the J gene lost 5 bases, with 5 bases spanning the gap. Germline V lookup: CDR1 SGDLS, CDR2 YYNGEE. The CDR3 spans 13 residues. This chain's CDR3 is CASSVVPNEKLFF. The CDR3 nucleotides are TGTGCCAGCAGCGTAGTCCCGAATGAAAAACTGTTTTTT.

V and J are TRBV14 and TRBJ1-2, with unresolved D. The CDR3 has 12 residues. Germline-derived CDR1 and CDR2 are SGHDN and FVKESK. V lost 1 base to trimming and J lost 7 bases, with 7 bases between them. The CDR3 DNA reads TGTGCCAGCAGCCAAGCCCGCGGTGGCTACACCTTC. It yields the protein CASSQARGGYTF.

This chain connects TRBV23-1 to TRBJ1-2; D not resolved. TRBV23-1 is sorted into the ORF group, with uncertain function. V lost 4 bases to trimming and J lost 6 bases, with 12 bases between them. CDR3 length: 13 amino acids. This chain's CDR3 is CASSRTGSNGYTF. Here the CDR3 DNA reads TGCGCCAGCAGTCGGACGGGGAGCAATGGCTACACCTTC.

This CDR3 is CASSDGGGSREQYF. In DNA form, the CDR3 reads TGTGCCAGCAGCGATGGCGGGGGGTCCCGCGAGCAGTACTTC. This chain uses TRBV7-6 with TRBJ2-7; 8 bases are a match to TRBD2. With 5 bases clipped from V and 6 bases from J, the junction kept 9 bases outside the gene matches. The CDR3 covers 14 residues. CDR1 and CDR2 from the germline V gene are SGHVS and FNYEAQ.

The V gene is TRBV5-1, the J gene TRBJ1-2; D is unclear. The CDR3 is 13 residues long. The V and J ends lost 5 bases and 1 base respectively, with 9 bases between them. CDR1 and CDR2 (germline): SGHRS, YFSETQ. The DNA of the CDR3 is TGCGCCAGCAGAACGTCCTATAACTATGGCTACACCTTC. It yields the protein CASRTSYNYGYTF.

This clone was detected only a few times. The chain recombines TRBV6-5 with TRBJ2-2, with 7 bases aligning to TRBD1. This CDR3 is 15 amino acids long. CDR1 and CDR2 from the germline V gene are MNHEY and SVGAGI. The trim removed 6 bases at V and 5 bases at J, leaving 9 bases unmatched. In nucleotides, the CDR3 is TGTGCCAGCAGCTATGCCGGGACAGCTACCGGGGAGCTGTTTTTT. Its protein product is CASSYAGTATGELFF.

This chain uses TRBV30 with TRBJ2-7; 8 bases are shared with TRBD1. The trim removed 6 bases at V and 3 bases at J, leaving 16 bases unmatched. This CDR3 region has 16 residues. Germline V CDR1 and CDR2: GTSNPN, SVGIG (reference sequence). CDR3 region: CACLRPGTGVNYEQYF. In DNA form, the CDR3 reads TGTGCCTGCCTTAGACCCGGGACAGGCGTTAACTACGAGCAGTACTTC.

The chain recombines TRBV19 with TRBJ1-5, with 9 bases that match TRBD1. CDR1 is LNHDA and CDR2 is SQIVND in the germline V gene (reference sequence). This CDR3 has 15 residues. Trimming removed 3 bases from V and 7 bases from J; junction bases left unmatched: 7. CDR3 sequence (DNA): TGTGCCAGTAGTATGCGGGGACAGGGATACCAGCCCCAGCATTTT. Protein sequence: CASSMRGQGYQPQHF.

The chain is built from TRBV12-3 or TRBV12-4 and TRBJ1-6; D might be TRBD1 (6 bases). CDR3 size: 13 residues. V was trimmed by 4 bases and J by 8 bases, leaving 9 bases between them. The CDR3 nucleotides are TGTGCCAGCAGTTCACACAGGGATTCACCCCTCCACTTT. This codes for CASSSHRDSPLHF.

This clone came up once. V and J are TRBV11-2 and TRBJ2-3; the match to TRBD2 covers 7 bases. The CDR3 length is 16 residues. J gave up 0 bases and V 3 bases, and 6 bases lay outside the gene matches. The germline V gene has CDR1 SGHAT and CDR2 FQNNGV. The CDR3: CASSFGFSGSTDTQYF. The DNA for the CDR3 is TGTGCCAGCAGCTTCGGGTTTAGCGGGAGCACAGATACGCAGTATTTT.

The chain combines TRBV7-9 with TRBJ1-1; D gene uncertain. The CDR3 has 13 residues. CDR1 is SEHNR and CDR2 is FQNEAQ in the germline V gene (reference sequence). V was clipped by 5 bases and J by 1 base, with 8 bases between them. The CDR3 DNA reads TGTGCCAGCAGCCCCCCGAGGAACACTGAAGCTTTCTTT. This sequence encodes CASSPPRNTEAFF. Supplemented by reference TRBV7-9 and TRBJ1-1, the full variable domain reads DTGVSQNPRHKITKRGQNVTFRCDPISEHNRLYWYRQTLGQGPEFLTYFQNEAQLEKSRLLSDRFSAERPKGSFSTLEIQRTEQGDSAMYLCASSPPRNTEAFFGQGTRLTVV.

The V gene is TRBV18, the J gene TRBJ2-4; 10 positions agree with TRBD2. CDR3 length equals 17 residues. Per germline, CDR1 KGHSH and CDR2 LQKENI. V dropped 2 bases and J dropped 0; count of bases not matched to a gene: 4. The DNA of the CDR3 is TGTGCCAGCTCACCAACTAGCGGGGATTTAGCCAAAAACATTCAGTACTTC. It encodes CASSPTSGDLAKNIQYF. The full variable domain, with the rest looked up from reference TRBV18 and TRBJ2-4, is NAGVMQNPRHLVRRRGQEARLRCSPMKGHSHVYWYRQLPEEGLKFMVYLQKENIIDESGMPKERFSAEFPKEGPSILRIQQVVRGDSAAYFCASSPTSGDLAKNIQYFGAGTRLSVL.

This chain links TRBV12-5 with TRBJ2-1; the match to TRBD1 covers 7 bases. CDR1 and CDR2 from the germline V gene are LGHNT and FRNRAP. CDR3 length equals 16 residues. V gave up 6 bases and J gave up 4 bases; unmatched junction bases: 12. Here the CDR3 DNA reads TGTGCTAGTGGACCGGGACAGCCAAGGATTTACAATGAGCAGTTCTTC. It codes for CASGPGQPRIYNEQFF.

This chain connects TRBV6-5 to TRBJ2-7; 7 nucleotides align to TRBD1. The CDR3 loop spans 15 amino acids. The V gene end was trimmed by 5 bases and the J gene end by 1 base; junction bases not matched to a gene: 8. CDR1 and CDR2 from the germline V gene are MNHEY and SVGAGI. Here the CDR3 DNA reads TGTGCCAGCAGTATCTTCCGGGACAGATCCTACGAGCAGTACTTC. This gives the protein CASSIFRDRSYEQYF.

The gene calls are TRBV3-1 (or the pseudogene TRBV3-2) and TRBJ1-2; tentatively, D is TRBD1 (6 bases). Germline loops: CDR1 LGHDT, CDR2 YNNKEL (reference sequence). V was clipped by 1 base and J by 7 bases, with 13 bases between them. CDR3 length: 14 residues. This CDR3 reads CASSQGAGVGGYTF. The CDR3 DNA reads as TGTGCCAGCAGCCAAGGAGCAGGGGTTGGTGGCTACACCTTC.

The chain recombines TRBV19 with TRBJ2-2, with D possibly matching TRBD2 (6 bases). Germline V lookup: CDR1 LNHDA, CDR2 SQIVND (reference sequence). Trimming took 7 bases from V and 7 from J, leaving 13 bases between them. The CDR3 has 13 residues. CDR3 in amino acids: CASNPRGFGELFF. The DNA for the CDR3 is TGTGCCAGTAATCCCCGGGGGTTCGGGGAGCTGTTTTTT. Looking up the rest from reference TRBV19 and TRBJ2-2 gives the full variable domain: DGGITQSPKYLFRKEGQNVTLSCEQNLNHDAMYWYRQDPGQGLRLIYYSQIVNDFQKGDIAEGYSVSREKKESFPLTVTSAQKNPTAFYLCASNPRGFGELFFGEGSRLTVL.

V is TRBV19 and J is TRBJ2-2; D remains unclear. CDR1 and CDR2 (germline): LNHDA, SQIVND (reference sequence). Trimming took off 2 bases at V and 4 bases at J, with 8 bases between the two ends. The length of the CDR3 is 14 residues. The CDR3: CASSIRALTGELFF. CDR3 sequence (DNA): TGTGCCAGTAGTATAAGAGCCCTCACCGGGGAGCTGTTTTTT.

The chain recombines TRBV13 with TRBJ2-5; unclear D gene. In germline, CDR1 is PRHDT, CDR2 FYEKMQ (reference sequence). Trimming took 1 base from V and 2 from J, leaving 5 bases between them. The CDR3 is 13 amino acids. The CDR3 sequence: CASSLELQETQYF. As DNA, the CDR3 is TGTGCCAGCAGCTTAGAACTGCAAGAGACCCAGTACTTC. The full variable domain, rest sourced from reference TRBV13 and TRBJ2-5, is AAGVIQSPRHLIKEKRETATLKCYPIPRHDTVYWYQQGPGQDPQFLISFYEKMQSDKGSIPDRFSAQQFSDYHSELNMSSLELGDSALYFCASSLELQETQYFGPGTRLLVL.

The V gene is TRBV14, the J gene TRBJ1-3; 7 bases map to TRBD1. The CDR3 sequence is 14 residues long. Germline values: CDR1 SGHDN, CDR2 FVKESK. Losses at the gene ends were 6 bases for V and 5 bases for J; bases not matched to a gene: 7. CDR3 in DNA: TGTGCCAGCAGTCCACAGGGGTCTAGAAACACCATATATTTT. Residues: CASSPQGSRNTIYF.

At least ten counts were recorded for this clone. Distinct nucleotide sequences in the sample also encode this CDR3. J is TRBJ2-7 and V is TRBV18; 9 bases agree with TRBD1. The CDR3 runs to 15 residues. The J segment lost 0 bases and the V segment lost 2 bases, leaving 2 bases of the junction unmatched. Germline V CDR1 and CDR2: KGHSH, LQKENI. CDR3 nucleotides: TGTGCCAGCTCACCAGGGACAGGGCTCTCCTACGAGCAGTACTTC. It codes for CASSPGTGLSYEQYF.

The J gene is TRBJ2-3, the V gene TRBV19, with 11 bases matching TRBD2. The CDR3 runs 16 residues. CDR1 is LNHDA and CDR2 is SQIVND in the germline V gene (reference sequence). The J segment lost 5 bases and the V segment lost 8 bases, leaving 12 bases of the junction unmatched. CDR3: CASSPLAGGQVDTQYF. CDR3 DNA sequence: TGTGCCAGTTCCCCCTTAGCGGGGGGGCAGGTAGATACGCAGTATTTT.

The rearrangement joins TRBV5-1 to TRBJ2-2; TRBD2 aligns across 11 bases. This CDR3 has 16 residues. Germline lookup yields CDR1 SGHRS and CDR2 YFSETQ. V shed 3 bases and J 4 bases; nucleotides not matched to a gene: 5. CDR3: CASSSLTSGVTGELFF. As DNA, the CDR3 is TGCGCCAGCAGCTCCTTGACTAGCGGGGTCACCGGGGAGCTGTTTTTT. Supplemented by reference TRBV5-1 and TRBJ2-2, the full variable domain reads KAGVTQTPRYLIKTRGQQVTLSCSPISGHRSVSWYQQTPGQGLQFLFEYFSETQRNKGNFPGRFSGRQFSNSRSEMNVSTLELGDSALYLCASSSLTSGVTGELFFGEGSRLTVL.

The chain couples TRBV6-5 to TRBJ2-7; 7 nucleotides line up with TRBD2. The CDR3 is 14 residues long. Per the germline V gene, CDR1 is MNHEY and CDR2 is SVGAGI. V was pared by 3 bases and J by 4 bases, with 6 bases of the junction left unmatched. CDR3 bases: TGTGCCAGCAGTTATGGGAGGGGCCAATACGAGCAGTACTTC. Translation gives CASSYGRGQYEQYF.

CDR3 nucleotides: TGTGCCATTCGACAGGACAGGGTCGATGGCTACACCTTC. The encoded protein is CAIRQDRVDGYTF. This chain joins TRBV19 and TRBJ1-2; the match to TRBD1 covers 8 bases. This CDR3 has 13 residues. Looked up from germline, CDR1 is LNHDA and CDR2 is SQIVND (reference sequence). The V gene end was trimmed by 10 bases and the J gene end by 6 bases; junction bases not matched to a gene: 10.

The rearrangement uses TRBV18 and TRBJ1-1, with D unclear. The V end lost 1 base, the J end lost 1 base, and 7 bases lay between the germline ends. The CDR3 consists of 14 residues. The germline V gene encodes CDR1 KGHSH and CDR2 LQKENI. The CDR3 DNA is TGTGCCAGCTCACCACGTAACGGGAACACTGAAGCTTTCTTT. Amino acids: CASSPRNGNTEAFF.

This chain joins TRBV7-2 and TRBJ1-5; D call uncertain. Germline V CDR1 and CDR2: SGHTA, FQGNSA. Trimming took off 5 bases at V and 4 bases at J, with 12 bases between the two ends. The CDR3 has 14 residues. In DNA form, the CDR3 reads TGTGCCAGCAGCCCTAATCTTCTGAATCAGCCCCAGCATTTT. It codes for CASSPNLLNQPQHF.

This clone was detected only once. This rearrangement joins TRBV3-1 (or the pseudogene TRBV3-2) to TRBJ2-1; 10 bases map to TRBD1. The germline CDR1 and CDR2 sequences are LGHDT and YNNKEL (reference sequence). Trimming at V came to 6 bases and at J to 4 bases, leaving 6 bases not matched to a gene. This CDR3 is built from 15 residues. The DNA for the CDR3 is TGTGCCAGCAGTGACCGGGACAGGGGTTACAATGAGCAGTTCTTC. Its translation: CASSDRDRGYNEQFF.

The chain combines TRBV30 with TRBJ1-6, with D hard to call. The CDR3 totals 16 residues. From germline, CDR1 is GTSNPN and CDR2 SVGIG (reference sequence). V lost 5 bases to trimming and J lost 0 bases, with 14 bases between them. The CDR3 is CAWRTDLSSYNSPLHF. The CDR3 nucleotides are TGTGCCTGGCGAACAGACCTGAGCTCCTATAATTCACCCCTCCACTTT.